This T cell receptor beta chain came from a study of T cells after yellow fever vaccination. This clonotype appeared a few times. As yet, its antigen is unknown. Points from the study as a whole: Though it reached lower strength, the secondary response hit its peak faster, day 5 versus 15.

Trimming stripped 7 bases from V and 4 bases from J, with 11 bases between. The CDR3 is 12 residues long. Per germline, CDR1 WSHSY and CDR2 SAAADI. TCRdb reprocessed the 5' RACE reads via MiXCR and lists one record per CDR3 protein. The data contain 300,000 to 350,000 distinct CDR3 sequences, 7% to 10% of them singletons. The TCR originated in a man younger than 30 who received the YFV17D yellow fever vaccine. The sample here was PBMCs, taken about 41 days after the first yellow fever vaccination. The V gene is TRBV10-2, the J gene TRBJ2-7; no reliable D call. The chain's CDR3 is CASISPAYEQYF. For the CDR3, the DNA is TGCGCCAGCATATCACCCGCTTACGAGCAGTACTTC.